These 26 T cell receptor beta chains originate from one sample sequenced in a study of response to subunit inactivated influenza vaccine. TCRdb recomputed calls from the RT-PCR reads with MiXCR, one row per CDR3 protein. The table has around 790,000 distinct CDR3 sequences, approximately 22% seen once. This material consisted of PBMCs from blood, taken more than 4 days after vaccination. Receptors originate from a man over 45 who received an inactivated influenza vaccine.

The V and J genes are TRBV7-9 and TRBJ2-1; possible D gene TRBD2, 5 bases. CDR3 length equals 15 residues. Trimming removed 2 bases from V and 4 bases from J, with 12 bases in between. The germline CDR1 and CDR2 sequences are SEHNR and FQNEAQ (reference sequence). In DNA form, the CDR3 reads TGTGCCAGCAGCTTATGGGTAGCGAAATACAATGAGCAGTTCTTC. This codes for CASSLWVAKYNEQFF. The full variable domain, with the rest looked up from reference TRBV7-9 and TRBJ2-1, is DTGVSQNPRHKITKRGQNVTFRCDPISEHNRLYWYRQTLGQGPEFLTYFQNEAQLEKSRLLSDRFSAERPKGSFSTLEIQRTEQGDSAMYLCASSLWVAKYNEQFFGPGTRLTVL.

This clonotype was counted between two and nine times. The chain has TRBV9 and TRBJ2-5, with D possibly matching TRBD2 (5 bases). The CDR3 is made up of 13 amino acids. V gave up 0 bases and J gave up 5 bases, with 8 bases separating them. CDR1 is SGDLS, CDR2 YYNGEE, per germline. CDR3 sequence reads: CASSVAGLETQYF. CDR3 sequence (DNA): TGTGCCAGCAGCGTAGCGGGGTTGGAGACCCAGTACTTC.

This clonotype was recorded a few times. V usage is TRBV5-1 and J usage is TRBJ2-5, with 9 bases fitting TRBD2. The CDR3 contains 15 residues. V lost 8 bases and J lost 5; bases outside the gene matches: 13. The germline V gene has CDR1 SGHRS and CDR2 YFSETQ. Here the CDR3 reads CASAAGGRVEETQYF. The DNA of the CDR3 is TGCGCCAGTGCTGCGGGAGGGCGAGTTGAGGAGACCCAGTACTTC.

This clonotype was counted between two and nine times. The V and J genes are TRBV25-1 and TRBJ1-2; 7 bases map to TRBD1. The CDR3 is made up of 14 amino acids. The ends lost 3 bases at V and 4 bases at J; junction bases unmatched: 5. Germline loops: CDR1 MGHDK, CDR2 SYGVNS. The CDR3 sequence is CASSETGPGYGYTF. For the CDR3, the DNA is TGTGCCAGCAGTGAGACAGGGCCTGGCTATGGCTACACCTTC.

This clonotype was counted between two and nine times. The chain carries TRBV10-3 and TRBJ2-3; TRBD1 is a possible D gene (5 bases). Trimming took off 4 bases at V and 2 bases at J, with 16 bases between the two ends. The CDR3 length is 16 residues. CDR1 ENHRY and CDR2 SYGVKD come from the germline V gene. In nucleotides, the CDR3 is TGTGCCATCAGTGTAAGGGGCCCTAAATTCACAGATACGCAGTATTTT. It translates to CAISVRGPKFTDTQYF.

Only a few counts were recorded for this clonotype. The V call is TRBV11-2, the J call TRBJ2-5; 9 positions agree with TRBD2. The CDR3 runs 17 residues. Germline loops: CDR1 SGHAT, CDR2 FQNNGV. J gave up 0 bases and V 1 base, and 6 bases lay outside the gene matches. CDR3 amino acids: CASSLVPAGGYQETQYF. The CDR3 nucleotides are TGTGCCAGCAGCTTAGTTCCAGCGGGGGGATACCAAGAGACCCAGTACTTC. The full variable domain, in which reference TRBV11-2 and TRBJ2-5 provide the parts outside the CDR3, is EAGVAQSPRYKIIEKRQSVAFWCNPISGHATLYWYQQILGQGPKLLIQFQNNGVVDDSQLPKDRFSAERLKGVDSTLKIQPAKLEDSAVYLCASSLVPAGGYQETQYFGPGTRLLVL.

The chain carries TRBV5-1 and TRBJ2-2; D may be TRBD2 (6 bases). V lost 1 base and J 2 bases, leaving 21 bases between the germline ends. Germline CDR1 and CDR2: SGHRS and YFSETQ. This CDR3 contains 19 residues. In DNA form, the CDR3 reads TGCGCCAGCAGCTTGTGGTCAAATTGGGCGGGGAGAAACACCGGGGAGCTGTTTTTT. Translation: CASSLWSNWAGRNTGELFF.

The CDR3 region has the DNA TGCAGTGCTAGAGGGGTAGCGGGACCCGACAATGAGCAGTTCTTC. It specifies CSARGVAGPDNEQFF. This chain uses TRBV20-1 with TRBJ2-1; 8 nucleotides agree with TRBD2. This CDR3 comprises 15 residues. The V and J ends lost 1 base and 5 bases, in that order; junction bases with no gene match: 7. Germline V gene data show CDR1 as DFQATT and CDR2 as SNEGSKA (reference sequence).

For the CDR3, the DNA is TGTGCCACTCAGGCAATTGGGGGCAATCAGCCCCAGCATTTT. Translating gives CATQAIGGNQPQHF. This chain joins TRBV24-1 and TRBJ1-5; D gene uncertain. V lost 10 bases and J lost 2, with 14 bases in between. This CDR3 is built from 14 residues. The germline V gene encodes CDR1 KGHDR and CDR2 SFDVKD.

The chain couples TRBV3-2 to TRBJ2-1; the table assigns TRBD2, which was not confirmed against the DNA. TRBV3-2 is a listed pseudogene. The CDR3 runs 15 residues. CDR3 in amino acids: CASSQEGTSRILKFF. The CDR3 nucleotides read TGTGCCAGCAGCCAAGAAGGGACTAGCCGAATCCTTAAGTTCTTC.

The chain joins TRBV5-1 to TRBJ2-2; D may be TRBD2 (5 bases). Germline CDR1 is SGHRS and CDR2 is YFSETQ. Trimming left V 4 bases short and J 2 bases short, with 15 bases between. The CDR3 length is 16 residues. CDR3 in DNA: TGCGCCAGCAGCCCCCCTTCGGGGTCAAACACCGGGGAGCTGTTTTTT. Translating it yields CASSPPSGSNTGELFF.

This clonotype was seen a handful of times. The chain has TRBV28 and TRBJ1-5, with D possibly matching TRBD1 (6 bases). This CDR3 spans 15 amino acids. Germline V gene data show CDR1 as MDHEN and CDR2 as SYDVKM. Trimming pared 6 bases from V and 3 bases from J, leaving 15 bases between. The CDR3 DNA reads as TGTGCCAGCAGCGTACAGGGATCGTTCAATCAGCCCCAGCATTTT. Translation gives CASSVQGSFNQPQHF.

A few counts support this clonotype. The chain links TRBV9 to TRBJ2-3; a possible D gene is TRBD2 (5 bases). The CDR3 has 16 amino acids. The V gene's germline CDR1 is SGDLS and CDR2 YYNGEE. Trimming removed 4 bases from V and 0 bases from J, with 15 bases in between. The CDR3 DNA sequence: TGTGCCAGCAGCCCCCGCGGGCCTACTAGCACAGATACGCAGTATTTT. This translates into CASSPRGPTSTDTQYF.

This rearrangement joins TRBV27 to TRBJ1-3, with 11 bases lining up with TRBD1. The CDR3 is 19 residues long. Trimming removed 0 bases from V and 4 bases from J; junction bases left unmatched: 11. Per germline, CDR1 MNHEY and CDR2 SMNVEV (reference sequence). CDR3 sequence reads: CASSLSPPGQGAPGNTIYF. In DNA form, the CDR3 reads TGTGCCAGCAGTTTATCCCCCCCCGGACAGGGGGCGCCCGGAAACACCATATATTTT.

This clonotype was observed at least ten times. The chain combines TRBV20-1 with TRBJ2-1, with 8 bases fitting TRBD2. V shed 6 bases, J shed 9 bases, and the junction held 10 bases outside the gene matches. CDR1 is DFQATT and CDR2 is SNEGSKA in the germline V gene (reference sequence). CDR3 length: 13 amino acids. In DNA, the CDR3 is TGCAGTGCCGTGGCGGGAGGAGATGGTGAGCAGTTCTTC. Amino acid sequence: CSAVAGGDGEQFF.

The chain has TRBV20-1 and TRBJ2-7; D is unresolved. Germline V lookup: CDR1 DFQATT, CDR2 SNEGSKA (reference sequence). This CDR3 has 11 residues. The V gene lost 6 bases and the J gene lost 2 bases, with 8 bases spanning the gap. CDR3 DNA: TGCAGTGCCGCCTCGGCCTACGAGCAGTACTTC. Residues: CSAASAYEQYF.

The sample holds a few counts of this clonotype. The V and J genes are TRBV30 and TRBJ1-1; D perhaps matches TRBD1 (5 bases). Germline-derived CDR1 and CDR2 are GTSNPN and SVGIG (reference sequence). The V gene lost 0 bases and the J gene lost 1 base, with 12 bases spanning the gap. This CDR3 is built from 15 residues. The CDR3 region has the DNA TGTGCCTGGAGTGTACGCGGACATACGAACACTGAAGCTTTCTTT. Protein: CAWSVRGHTNTEAFF.

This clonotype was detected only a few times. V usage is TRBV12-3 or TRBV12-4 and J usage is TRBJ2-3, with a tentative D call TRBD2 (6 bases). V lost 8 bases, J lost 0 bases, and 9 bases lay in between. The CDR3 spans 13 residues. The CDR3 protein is CASDSGSTDTQYF. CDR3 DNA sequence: TGTGCCAGCGACAGCGGGAGCACAGATACGCAGTATTTT.

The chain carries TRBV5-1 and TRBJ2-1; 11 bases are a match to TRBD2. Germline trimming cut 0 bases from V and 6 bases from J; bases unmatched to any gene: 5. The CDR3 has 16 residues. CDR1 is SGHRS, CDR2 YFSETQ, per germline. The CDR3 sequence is CASSLGLAGGSNEQFF. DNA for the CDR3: TGCGCCAGCAGCTTGGGTCTAGCGGGGGGAAGCAATGAGCAGTTCTTC. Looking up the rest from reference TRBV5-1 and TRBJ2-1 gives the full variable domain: KAGVTQTPRYLIKTRGQQVTLSCSPISGHRSVSWYQQTPGQGLQFLFEYFSETQRNKGNFPGRFSGRQFSNSRSEMNVSTLELGDSALYLCASSLGLAGGSNEQFFGPGTRLTVL.

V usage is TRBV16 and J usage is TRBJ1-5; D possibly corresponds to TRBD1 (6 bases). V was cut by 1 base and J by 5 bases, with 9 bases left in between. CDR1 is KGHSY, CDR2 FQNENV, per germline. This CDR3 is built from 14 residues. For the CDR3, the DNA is TGTGCCAGCAGCCAATGGGACATAGATCAGCCCCAGCATTTT. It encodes CASSQWDIDQPQHF. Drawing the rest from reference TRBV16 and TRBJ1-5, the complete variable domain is GEEVAQTPKHLVRGEGQKAKLYCAPIKGHSYVFWYQQVLKNEFKFLISFQNENVFDETGMPKERFSAKCLPNSPCSLEIQATKLEDSAVYFCASSQWDIDQPQHFGDGTRLSIL.

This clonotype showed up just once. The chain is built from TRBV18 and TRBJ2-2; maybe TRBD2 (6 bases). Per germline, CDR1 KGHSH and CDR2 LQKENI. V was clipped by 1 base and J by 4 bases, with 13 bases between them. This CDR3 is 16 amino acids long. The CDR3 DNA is TGTGCCAGCTCACCACGCGGAGGGCGCGGCACCGGGGAGCTGTTTTTT. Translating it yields CASSPRGGRGTGELFF. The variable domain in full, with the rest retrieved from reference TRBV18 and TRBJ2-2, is NAGVMQNPRHLVRRRGQEARLRCSPMKGHSHVYWYRQLPEEGLKFMVYLQKENIIDESGMPKERFSAEFPKEGPSILRIQQVVRGDSAAYFCASSPRGGRGTGELFFGEGSRLTVL.

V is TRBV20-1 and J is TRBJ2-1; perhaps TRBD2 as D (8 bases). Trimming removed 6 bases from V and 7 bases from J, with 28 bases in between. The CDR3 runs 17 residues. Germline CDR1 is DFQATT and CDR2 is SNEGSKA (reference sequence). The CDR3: CSAGGQGVGTRENEQFF. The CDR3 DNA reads TGCAGTGCCGGGGGCCAGGGGGTCGGGACTAGGGAGAATGAGCAGTTCTTC.

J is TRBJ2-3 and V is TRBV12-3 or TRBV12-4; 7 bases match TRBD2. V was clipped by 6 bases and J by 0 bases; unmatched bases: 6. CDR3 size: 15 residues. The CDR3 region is CASRSSGSSTDTQYF. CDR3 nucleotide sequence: TGTGCCAGCAGGTCTAGCGGATCTAGCACAGATACGCAGTATTTT.

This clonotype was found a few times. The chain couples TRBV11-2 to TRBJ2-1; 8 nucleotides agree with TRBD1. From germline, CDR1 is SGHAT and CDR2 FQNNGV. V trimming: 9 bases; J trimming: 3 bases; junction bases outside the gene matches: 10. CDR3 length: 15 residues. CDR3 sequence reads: CASRGTGRYYNEQFF. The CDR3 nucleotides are TGTGCCAGTCGGGGGACAGGACGATACTACAATGAGCAGTTCTTC.

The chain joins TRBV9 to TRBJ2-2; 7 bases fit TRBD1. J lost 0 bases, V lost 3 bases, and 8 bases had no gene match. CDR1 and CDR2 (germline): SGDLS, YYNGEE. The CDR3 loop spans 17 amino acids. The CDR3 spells CASSAPQTGSNTGELFF. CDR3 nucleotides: TGTGCCAGCAGCGCACCTCAGACAGGGTCGAACACCGGGGAGCTGTTTTTT.

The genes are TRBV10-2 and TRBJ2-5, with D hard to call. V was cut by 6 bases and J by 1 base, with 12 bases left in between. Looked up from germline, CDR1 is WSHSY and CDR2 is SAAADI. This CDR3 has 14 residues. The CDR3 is CASRAELVQETQYF. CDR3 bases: TGCGCCAGCAGGGCTGAGTTGGTCCAAGAGACCCAGTACTTC.